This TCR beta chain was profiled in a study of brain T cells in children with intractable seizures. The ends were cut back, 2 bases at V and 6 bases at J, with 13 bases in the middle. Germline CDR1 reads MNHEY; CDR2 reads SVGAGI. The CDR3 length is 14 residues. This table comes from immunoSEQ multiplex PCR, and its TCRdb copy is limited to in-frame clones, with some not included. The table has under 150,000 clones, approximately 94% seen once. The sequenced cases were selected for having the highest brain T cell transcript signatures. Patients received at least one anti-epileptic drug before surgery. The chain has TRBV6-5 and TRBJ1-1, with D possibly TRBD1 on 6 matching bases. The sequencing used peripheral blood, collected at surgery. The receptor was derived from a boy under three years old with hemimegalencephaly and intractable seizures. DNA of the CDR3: TGTGCCAGCAGTTACACCAGGGGTTCCCCTGAAGCTTTCTTT. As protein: CASSYTRGSPEAFF.